The 26 T cell receptor beta chains listed next were all sequenced from one sample in a study of blood T cell repertoires in COVID-19. Clones were read by immunoSEQ multiplex PCR, and TCRdb kept only the in-frame ones, dropping some. The sample consists of hundreds of thousands of clones, 75% to 90% of them appearing once. Source material: peripheral blood. These receptors all stem from a woman between 65 and 79 years old with COVID-19, enrolled during active disease.

CDR3 in amino acids: CASSMGLSGNTIYF. CDR3 in DNA: TGTGCCAGTAGTATGGGACTTTCTGGAAACACCATATATTTT. The chain couples TRBV19 to TRBJ1-3; TRBD1 is a possible D gene (5 bases). This CDR3 has 14 residues. CDR1 and CDR2 from the germline V gene are LNHDA and SQIVND (reference sequence). V was cut by 3 bases and J by 1 base, with 7 bases left in between.

The CDR3 loop reads CASSPTRGPPTDTQYF. The CDR3, as DNA: TGTGCCAGCAGTCCTACCAGGGGGCCCCCCACAGATACGCAGTATTTT. V gene TRBV7-9 combines with J gene TRBJ2-3, with TRBD1 matching over 8 bases. Germline assignment: CDR1 SEHNR and CDR2 FQNEAQ (reference sequence). The CDR3 totals 16 residues. V lost 6 bases, J lost 2 bases, and 10 bases stayed unmatched. Based on the CDR3 plus reference TRBV7-9 and TRBJ2-3, the full variable domain is DTGVSQNPRHKITKRGQNVTFRCDPISEHNRLYWYRQTLGQGPEFLTYFQNEAQLEKSRLLSDRFSAERPKGSFSTLEIQRTEQGDSAMYLCASSPTRGPPTDTQYFGPGTRLTVL.

The chain uses TRBV18 and TRBJ2-2; D possibly corresponds to TRBD2 (5 bases). Germline CDR1 KGHSH, CDR2 LQKENI. The V gene lost 1 base and the J gene lost 10 bases, with 10 bases spanning the gap. This CDR3 is built from 13 residues. The CDR3 is CASSPRTALELFF. In DNA form, the CDR3 reads TGTGCCAGCTCACCACGGACTGCACTGGAGCTGTTTTTT.

This chain connects TRBV11-3 to TRBJ1-1; the match to TRBD1 covers 9 bases. V shed 4 bases and J 2 bases; nucleotides not matched to a gene: 5. The germline CDR1 and CDR2 sequences are SGHNT and YENEEA. This CDR3 is 15 amino acids long. The CDR3 sequence: CASSSSTGGNTEAFF. The CDR3 region has the DNA TGTGCCAGCAGCTCCTCGACAGGGGGTAACACTGAAGCTTTCTTT.

This clone has a single count. The V call is TRBV10-1, the J call TRBJ1-2; no reliable D call. The germline gives CDR1 WNHNN, CDR2 SYGVQD (reference sequence). Trimming left V 7 bases short and J 6 bases short, with 12 bases between. The CDR3 length is 12 residues. The DNA for the CDR3 is TGCGCCAGCAAGATCCCTAAAAATGGCTACACCTTC. This codes for CASKIPKNGYTF.

The chain links TRBV7-9 to TRBJ1-2; possible D gene TRBD1, 6 bases. This CDR3 comprises 14 residues. CDR1 SEHNR and CDR2 FQNEAQ come from the germline V gene (reference sequence). V lost 4 bases and J 3 bases, leaving 12 bases between the germline ends. The CDR3 DNA follows: TGTGCCAGCAGCTCCATCACAGGGTACTATGGCTACACCTTC. Translating it yields CASSSITGYYGYTF.

Here the CDR3 reads CASSEGGGRTDYF. The CDR3 coding sequence is TGTGCCAGCAGTGAGGGAGGGGGACGGACTGATTATTTT. The rearrangement joins TRBV6-1 to TRBJ2-3, with a weak D call TRBD2 (7 bases). Germline loops: CDR1 MNHNS, CDR2 SASEGT. The CDR3 is 13 amino acids. Trimming stripped 3 bases from V and 15 bases from J, with 19 bases between.

J is TRBJ2-7 and V is TRBV3-1 (or the pseudogene TRBV3-2), with D possibly matching TRBD2 (6 bases). This CDR3 comprises 15 residues. Germline V gives CDR1 LGHDT, CDR2 YNNKEL (reference sequence). Trimming pared 3 bases from V and 5 bases from J, leaving 17 bases between. The CDR3 sequence: CASSQGLGLTDEQYF. CDR3 nucleotide sequence: TGTGCCAGCAGCCAGGGACTGGGGCTGACGGACGAGCAGTACTTC.

The chain employs TRBV6-5 and TRBJ1-4; TRBD1 might be the D (5 bases). Germline values: CDR1 MNHEY, CDR2 SVGAGI. The CDR3 totals 14 residues. The V end lost 2 bases, the J end lost 3 bases, and 7 bases lay between the germline ends. CDR3 bases: TGTGCCAGCAGTTACAGACAGCCTAATGAAAAACTGTTTTTT. Amino acids: CASSYRQPNEKLFF.

This clone appeared a few times. This rearrangement joins TRBV4-2 to TRBJ1-3; TRBD1 matches at 7 bases. Germline V gives CDR1 LGHNA, CDR2 YNFKEQ. With V trimmed by 0 bases and J by 4 bases, 6 bases remained unmatched. This CDR3 has 16 residues. The CDR3 region is CASSQDRGTAGNTIYF. CDR3 nucleotides: TGTGCCAGCAGCCAAGATAGGGGGACAGCCGGAAACACCATATATTTT.

The rearrangement links TRBV7-2 to TRBJ2-7; weak D call: TRBD1 (6 bases). V lost 2 bases and J 4 bases, leaving 15 bases between the germline ends. Germline CDR1 is SGHTA and CDR2 is FQGNSA. This CDR3 is built from 15 residues. The CDR3 bases are TGTGCCAGCAGCTTAATGGCAGGGGTTTCGTACGAGCAGTACTTC. This sequence encodes CASSLMAGVSYEQYF. Together with reference TRBV7-2 and TRBJ2-7, the CDR3 gives the full variable domain: GAGVSQSPSNKVTEKGKDVELRCDPISGHTALYWYRQSLGQGLEFLIYFQGNSAPDKSGLPSDRFSAERTGGSVSTLTIQRTQQEDSAVYLCASSLMAGVSYEQYFGPGTRLTVT.

This clone is a singleton in its sample. The chain links TRBV30 to TRBJ2-7; 9 positions agree with TRBD1. Germline lookup yields CDR1 GTSNPN and CDR2 SVGIG (reference sequence). The trim removed 6 bases at V and 4 bases at J, leaving 7 bases unmatched. The CDR3 has 13 amino acids. The CDR3 DNA reads as TGTGCCTGTGCCCGGGACAGGGATTACGAGCAGTACTTC. Its protein product is CACARDRDYEQYF.

The chain joins TRBV5-6 to TRBJ2-5; tentative D call: TRBD1 (6 bases). There are 13 residues in the CDR3. CDR1 is SGHDT and CDR2 is YYEEEE in the germline V gene. The V gene lost 1 base and the J gene lost 13 bases, with 17 bases spanning the gap. CDR3 amino acids: CASSLSSGTIPYF. In DNA form, the CDR3 reads TGTGCCAGCAGCTTGTCCTCCGGGACAATTCCGTACTTC.

The V and J genes are TRBV27 and TRBJ1-4; 8 bases match TRBD1. This CDR3 spans 15 amino acids. V lost 6 bases, J lost 5 bases, and 8 bases stayed unmatched. Germline CDR1 and CDR2: MNHEY and SMNVEV (reference sequence). DNA of the CDR3: TGTGCCAGCAGACTCTTAGGACAGGGCAATGAAAAACTGTTTTTT. Translated, it gives CASRLLGQGNEKLFF.

The genes are TRBV9 and TRBJ1-1; D is possibly TRBD1 (6 bases). This CDR3 is built from 18 residues. Trimming removed 4 bases at V and 2 bases at J, with 24 bases between. Germline V lookup: CDR1 SGDLS, CDR2 YYNGEE. CDR3 in amino acids: CASSSQPLETGDNTEAFF. CDR3 sequence (DNA): TGTGCCAGCAGCTCTCAGCCATTAGAGACAGGAGATAACACTGAAGCTTTCTTT. Using reference TRBV9 and TRBJ1-1 for the parts outside the CDR3, the full variable domain is DSGVTQTPKHLITATGQRVTLRCSPRSGDLSVYWYQQSLDQGLQFLIQYYNGEERAKGNILERFSAQQFPDLHSELNLSSLELGDSALYFCASSSQPLETGDNTEAFFGQGTRLTVV.

The rearrangement links TRBV7-2 to TRBJ1-4; TRBD1 might be the D (6 bases). CDR1 is SGHTA and CDR2 is FQGNSA in the germline V gene. The CDR3 runs to 15 residues. Trimming took 5 bases from V and 8 from J, leaving 18 bases between them. CDR3 region: CASSLGAGEIEKLFF. Here the CDR3 DNA reads TGTGCCAGCAGCCTTGGGGCAGGGGAAATCGAAAAACTGTTTTTT.

The rearrangement links TRBV11-2 to TRBJ2-2; TRBD2 matches at 15 bases. J gave up 6 bases and V 5 bases, and 1 base lay outside the gene matches. In germline, CDR1 is SGHAT, CDR2 FQNNGV. The CDR3 sequence is 15 residues long. CDR3 bases: TGTGCCAGCAGCCGGACTAGCGGGAGGGCCGGGGAGCTGTTTTTT. It encodes CASSRTSGRAGELFF.

The chain combines TRBV28 with TRBJ1-2, with TRBD1 as a possible D gene (5 bases). Germline V lookup: CDR1 MDHEN, CDR2 SYDVKM. This CDR3 region has 14 residues. V was cut by 2 bases and J by 5 bases, with 12 bases left in between. CDR3 sequence: CASSLRQGGYGYTF. CDR3 bases: TGTGCCAGCAGTTTAAGGCAGGGAGGTTATGGCTACACCTTC.

The V call is TRBV6-5, the J call TRBJ1-1; 7 nucleotides line up with TRBD1. J gave up 10 bases and V 5 bases, and 13 bases lay outside the gene matches. CDR1 is MNHEY, CDR2 SVGAGI, per germline. The CDR3 has 14 residues. CDR3 DNA: TGTGCCAGCAGTAGAGACAGGGCCCCCAAGGGAGCTTTCTTT. It yields the protein CASSRDRAPKGAFF.

This chain uses TRBV6-5 with TRBJ1-1; D ambiguous. The CDR3 runs to 16 residues. V was pared by 0 bases and J by 3 bases, with 14 bases between. Germline V gene sequence: CDR1 MNHEY, CDR2 SVGAGI. The CDR3 nucleotides read TGTGCCAGCAGTTACTCGAGGAGCGTCGGGGACACTGAAGCTTTCTTT. Translated: CASSYSRSVGDTEAFF.

This chain uses TRBV30 with TRBJ2-3; weak D call: TRBD1 (7 bases). From germline, CDR1 is GTSNPN and CDR2 SVGIG (reference sequence). V shed 7 bases and J shed 0 bases, with 14 bases lying between them. The CDR3 runs 14 residues. The CDR3 is CAFRGAYSTDTQYF. CDR3 DNA sequence: TGTGCCTTCAGGGGGGCGTATAGCACAGATACGCAGTATTTT.

The table lists this clone with a count of one. The V and J genes are TRBV18 and TRBJ2-5; D might be TRBD2 (5 bases). The CDR3 totals 16 residues. Trimming cost V 2 bases and J 5 bases, with 18 bases left between them. Germline V gene lookup returns CDR1 KGHSH and CDR2 LQKENI. The CDR3 DNA reads as TGTGCCAGCTCACCAGAGTCCTACACCTCGGGGGAGACCCAGTACTTC. This translates into CASSPESYTSGETQYF.

The rearrangement joins TRBV7-3 to TRBJ2-2, with 9 bases that match TRBD1. Looked up from germline, CDR1 is SGHTA and CDR2 is FQGTGA. This CDR3 has 14 residues. Trimming removed 8 bases from V and 11 bases from J; junction bases left unmatched: 12. The CDR3 region is CASGQGPLSGELFF. The CDR3 region has the DNA TGTGCCAGCGGACAGGGGCCGCTTAGCGGAGAGCTGTTTTTT.

The chain is built from TRBV6-5 and TRBJ1-2; 8 bases match TRBD1. Per the germline V gene, CDR1 is MNHEY and CDR2 is SVGAGI. CDR3 length: 13 residues. The junction had 7 bases not matched to a gene; V was cut back by 6 bases and J by 7 bases. Here the CDR3 reads CASSSDRGVGYTF. CDR3 bases: TGTGCCAGCAGCTCCGACAGGGGAGTTGGCTACACCTTC.

The J gene is TRBJ1-2, the V gene TRBV29-1, with 10 nucleotides matching TRBD1. The J segment lost 8 bases and the V segment lost 0 bases, leaving 15 bases of the junction unmatched. The CDR3 totals 17 residues. Looked up from germline, CDR1 is SQVTM and CDR2 is ANQGSEA. The CDR3: CSVEDEPGQGKLRGYTF. CDR3 coding DNA: TGCAGCGTTGAAGACGAACCGGGACAGGGGAAACTTCGGGGCTACACCTTC.

J is TRBJ2-7 and V is TRBV5-1, with D perhaps TRBD2 (5 bases). The CDR3 consists of 16 residues. V lost 4 bases and J 2 bases, leaving 19 bases between the germline ends. Germline V lookup: CDR1 SGHRS, CDR2 YFSETQ. This CDR3 reads CASSLEAEVPAYEQYF. CDR3 in DNA: TGCGCCAGCAGCCTGGAAGCGGAGGTTCCTGCCTACGAGCAGTACTTC.